The text below deals with one T cell receptor beta chain. Its antigen is unknown. No per-base quality is available; no much larger clone lies one base away. This sample was included in a study of cytomegalovirus exposure and HLA in healthy donors (dated by TCRdb to about 2017). At the level of the whole study: An earlier analysis of some 600 of the donors reported approximately 260 Gb of sequence data and around 100 million unique TCR beta sequences obtained from 150 million to 200 million T cells. An early release that covered about 640 HLA-typed donors contained approximately 300 gigabases of sequencing data and around 80 million unique TCR sequences. A handful of DR-DQ haplotypes were handled as single units for association and clustering because linkage in the cohort was strong. High-throughput TCR immunosequencing, statistical association of individual TCRs with disease status, and machine learning were combined to predict cytomegalovirus infection status. Rather than using new phenotypic data, the later analysis identified candidate immune exposures from TCR beta sequences and from how often those sequences occurred across donors. In a later analysis, previously published TCR beta repertoires from several hundred donors were re-analyzed and high-resolution HLA genotyping was added so that TCR occurrence patterns could be studied. Among the roughly 430 genotyped donors, approximately 77% belonged to the genetic ancestry cluster associated with self-reported Caucasian donors. Donor age, sex, ethnicity and CMV serostatus were compiled together with the repertoire data. Class I and class II HLA loci were covered by the typing at four-digit resolution. Using immunosequencing, the study profiled T cell repertoires from roughly 650 subjects and related those repertoires to cytomegalovirus serostatus. Among 398 genotyped donors of the cohort, an average of approximately 240,000 unique TCR beta nucleotide sequences were sequenced per donor, 15% to 20% of them non-productive. Every discovery cohort repertoire had been produced on one sequencing platform. The study aimed to test whether signatures of past pathogen exposure could be identified by cataloging public T cell receptors. In a later genetic analysis, genome-wide SNP genotypes for about 55% of the roughly 670 donors were used, and that subset was treated as a discovery cohort. A separate validation cohort of 100 to 150 different subjects was used in addition to the roughly 700-subject first cohort. To decide whether each TCR beta V gene segment behaved as functional or pseudogenic, an earlier analysis of approximately 600 of the donors relied on high-throughput TCR beta sequencing. Typing coverage differed by locus: A, B, C, DRB1 and DQB1 were typed in about 629-640 donors, DQA1 in 500 to 550, DPA1 in nearly 610, and DPB1 in 472. Results and caveats for the whole study, not just this receptor: According to the authors, the approach could potentially be generalized to other disease states and immunological phenotypes. According to a later analysis, most CMV-associated TCR beta chains appeared to be HLA-restricted, and the HLA associations seemed to be driven largely by CMV exposure. A cluster of highly shared sequence variants was judged likely to be a technical artifact of the sequencing pipeline. A further reported finding was that TCR beta sequences accurately predicted the HLA-A and HLA-B alleles for most subjects in the first cohort. An association between a missense DCLRE1C variant and V-gene and J-gene trimming of TCR beta chains was found in a later genetic analysis and replicated in an independent cohort. Some IMGT-functional V segments, including TRBV6-2 and TRBV6-3, could not be distinguished by the 87-base-pair reads and were therefore excluded. A later analysis found that TCR association rates varied across HLA loci, with DRB1 alleles showing the most associated TCRs and HLA-C alleles the fewest. The cohort was sequenced for TCR beta chains only, and without alpha or paired-chain data the features that could be detected were limited. In the study, 150 to 200 TCR beta chains were listed as associated with cytomegalovirus. Because HLA typing was unavailable for some donors at each locus, only the typed subset was used in association tests. In a later analysis, several top co-occurrence clusters were reported to appear linked to parvovirus B19, influenza, CMV and Epstein-Barr virus. While some public TCRs were present in many individuals, most TCR sequences turned up only very rarely across donors. The classifier was reported to diagnose cytomegalovirus status with high specificity and sensitivity in both the original cohort and the validation cohort. Sequencing depth was assumed to be roughly uniform across donors in the presence/absence analyses, though that assumption may not hold. In a later genetic analysis, fewer N-insertions in productive TCRs were reported among donors in an Asian-associated ancestry cluster than the roughly 700-donor mean. For the cohort, immune exposure information was limited to CMV serostatus. In a later analysis, HLA-associated TCR beta chains were found to be more clonally expanded and to have lower generation probabilities than equally common non-associated chains. An earlier analysis of some 590 of the donors showed that most TCR beta V segments appeared in productive rearrangements either about 87% or about 30% of the time, which broadly matched IMGT annotations. In a later analysis, 16,951 TCR beta sequences were associated with specific HLA alleles at a false discovery rate of 0.05. In vitro tests confirmed that a few of the cytomegalovirus-associated TCR beta chains recognize cytomegalovirus antigens. Strong co-occurrence of HLA alleles, especially DR and DQ, made assigning TCR associations to individual alleles difficult. Linkage disequilibrium might explain the correlated functional status among segregating V segments, but an unknown experimental factor could not be ruled out. Because counts were too low, 15 to 20 rarely observed V segments, including chromosome 9 orphons, were left out of the earlier analysis of 587 of the donors.

Library preparation was by the immunoSEQ multiplex PCR assay. A mixture of 60 forward primers for TCR Vbeta segments and 13 reverse primers for TCR Jbeta segments was used in the multiplex PCR. Amplification of the CDR3 region of rearranged TCR beta genes was performed with a multiplex PCR assay on genomic DNA. The Illumina HiSeq System was used to sequence the amplified TCR beta libraries as 87-base-pair reads. The published analysis was carried out like this. In a later analysis, around 80 million unique TCR beta chains were counted across the 650 to 750 repertoires, and roughly 9.9 million of these chains were shared by at least two donors. To remove PCR and sequencing errors, raw reads were error-corrected and collapsed into unique sequences using a nearest-neighbor algorithm that merged closely related sequences. To assign V, D and J gene segments, CDR3 sequences were aligned to IMGT reference sequences. For a sequence to be retained, a match of at least six nucleotides was required to both a V gene segment and a J gene segment. A rearrangement counted as productive if the CDR3 had no stop codons and remained in frame with V and J, and every other rearrangement counted as non-productive. CDR3 was defined by IMGT convention, running from the second conserved V-encoded cysteine to the conserved J-encoded phenylalanine. Sequences without an unambiguous match to a single V gene segment were excluded from the earlier analysis of about 640 of the donors. An earlier analysis of some 610 of the donors called V segments functional above 56.7% productive rearrangements and segregating when the between-donor standard deviation exceeded 5%. A statistical classification framework was built to diagnose cytomegalovirus status from the catalog of TCR beta chain sequences. In a later analysis, V and J genes were assigned by comparing TCR nucleotide sequences against IMGT/GENE-DB human TR gene sequences. Using the TCRdist pipeline, a later analysis assigned CDR3 sequences along with most-parsimonious VDJ recombination scenarios. In a later analysis, each TCR beta chain was defined by its CDR3 amino acid sequence together with its V-gene family, and reads without a unique V-gene family were excluded. As a way to deal with suspected cross-contamination and a sequencing artifact, a later analysis dropped over 550 nucleotide sequences that were highly shared and had low generation probability. In a later analysis, a clonal expansion index for each public chain was calculated from normalized within-repertoire ranks of inferred template counts. Generation probabilities in a later analysis came from a VDJ recombination model fitted to out-of-frame rearrangements, and those results were checked against IGoR. A later analysis scored TCR-TCR, TCR-HLA and TCR-CMV co-occurrence with hypergeometric tests, applying a repertoire-size bias correction to TCR pairs. A later analysis estimated false discovery rates by permuting HLA or CMV assignments 20 times. In a later analysis, co-occurring TCRs were grouped using DBSCAN, with TCRdist sequence similarity added in when clustering inside HLA-allele-positive subsets. For co-occurrence clustering, repertoires with fewer than 30,000 or more than 120,000 public chains were excluded, along with roughly five repertoires with anomalous nucleotide sharing. TCRdb retrieved this table from immuneACCESS and kept in-frame rearrangements only. Not all clones are present; in checked studies, unresolved V genes account for under half, and no reason is known for the remainder. V, J and clone size reflect that table, while D and trimming were determined from the DNA. The sample table holds tens of thousands of clones, of which 55% to 80% were seen once. The ten largest account for roughly 22% of the sample.

Trimming costs V 4 bases and J 1 base, and their ends lie 8 bases apart. The germline V gene encodes CDR1 GTSNPN and CDR2 SVGIG (reference sequence). Reading from cysteine to phenylalanine, the CDR3 counts 12 amino acids. Only the CDR3 portion is preserved as DNA: 36 bases, with reading frame beginning at the first base. The cohort comprised more than 550 healthy bone marrow donors. At the time of sampling, every cohort member was nominally healthy, though immune exposures that went unrecorded were likely present. The donor tested CMV seropositive, placing the donor among the 290 or so seropositive members of the cohort. A peripheral blood sample was provided by each donor, and peripheral blood mononuclear cells were used for TCR beta sequencing. Genomic DNA extraction from the blood cell samples was performed with the Qiagen DNeasy Blood Extraction Kit.

This sequence was found in a woman in her forties or fifties in good health and CMV-seropositive. The sequence is built from TRBV30 and TRBJ2-7, and TRBD1 may be the D gene, going by 5 matching bases. The sequenced sample was PBMCs. This receptor has the CDR3 CAWTGRSYEQYF. The DNA sequence is as follows: TGTGCCTGGACAGGGCGATCCTACGAGCAGTACTTC. Here the CDR3 is joined to the reference TRBV30 and TRBJ2-7 genes, and the full variable domain is: SQTIHQWPATLVQPVGSPLSLECTVEGTSNPNLYWYRQAAGRGLQLLFYSVGIGQISSEVPQNLSASRPQDRQFILSSKKLLLSDSGFYLCAWTGRSYEQYFGPGTRLTVT.